Reported below is one TCR beta chain. The data derive from a study of T cell changes during pregnancy in multiple sclerosis. The assay was immunoSEQ multiplex PCR, and TCRdb's table has in-frame clones only and misses some. Of 55,000 to 65,000 clones detected, about nine tenths appear once; the ten largest clones hold 1.4%. V was pared by 6 bases and J by 4 bases, with 8 bases of the junction left unmatched. The CDR3 runs to 15 residues. Germline V CDR1 and CDR2: MDHEN, SYDVKM. The receptor's source is a female donor with multiple sclerosis, enrolled in a pregnancy study. V and J are TRBV28 and TRBJ1-5; 8 bases fit TRBD1. Sequenced here: peripheral blood, sampled in the second trimester of pregnancy. CDR3 nucleotide sequence: TGTGCCAGCAGGCAGACAGGGGTTGATAATCAGCCCCAGCATTTT. It specifies CASRQTGVDNQPQHF.